This entry features one TCR beta chain sequence. Its specificity is unknown. The data are from a study of PD-1 blockade in classical Hodgkin lymphoma. Study-wide results and limits: Exclusion was the outcome for patients who began nivolumab under 1 year after ASCT. Repertoires differed for reasons still undefined, possibly disease activity or prior therapy.

Method: immunoSEQ multiplex PCR; TCRdb's copy keeps in-frame clones and lacks some. The data hold 98,000 or so clones, with about 88% observed a single time. Germline trimming cut 0 bases from V and 9 bases from J; bases unmatched to any gene: 5. CDR3 size: 17 residues. In germline, CDR1 is LNHNV, CDR2 YYDKDF (reference sequence). Relapse after autologous stem cell transplantation occurred in every patient, and brentuximab vedotin exposure varied. Complete response, partial response or progressive disease were the best responses. The V call is TRBV15, the J call TRBJ2-1; TRBD2 matches 16 bases. Source: peripheral blood mononuclear cells (PBMCs), taken before the second cycle of nivolumab. The TCR was taken from a human donor with classical Hodgkin lymphoma. CDR3 DNA sequence: TGTGCCACCAGCAGAGATTGGGGACTAGCGGGAGGGTCTGAGCAGTTCTTC. Residues: CATSRDWGLAGGSEQFF.